This T cell receptor (beta chain) was sequenced for a study of Graves' ophthalmopathy and Graves' hyperthyroidism. Whole-study findings and limits: Its predictions of ophthalmopathy progression gave the model approximately 65% sensitivity and 72% to 80% specificity.

This clonotype has a count of ten or more. Its specificity is unknown. The authors amplified TCR beta CDR3 regions, and they did so from RNA transcripts for repertoire sequencing. The first round was an RT-PCR with HTBI primers, and the second round was a multiplex PCR. In TCRdb, the multiplex PCR reads were re-called with MiXCR into one record per CDR3 protein. The table records hundreds of thousands of distinct CDR3 sequences, 20% to 25% of them present only once. Per the germline V gene, CDR1 is SGHRS and CDR2 is YFSETQ. The length of the CDR3 is 12 residues. V was clipped by 5 bases and J by 3 bases, with 8 bases between them.

The sequenced sample was peripheral blood. V gene TRBV5-1 combines with J gene TRBJ1-1; TRBD1 might be the D (5 bases). The clonotype comes from a young woman with stable Graves' hyperthyroidism. CDR3 in DNA: TGCGCCAGCAGGCCGGGGGACACTGAAGCTTTCTTT. Protein: CASRPGDTEAFF.